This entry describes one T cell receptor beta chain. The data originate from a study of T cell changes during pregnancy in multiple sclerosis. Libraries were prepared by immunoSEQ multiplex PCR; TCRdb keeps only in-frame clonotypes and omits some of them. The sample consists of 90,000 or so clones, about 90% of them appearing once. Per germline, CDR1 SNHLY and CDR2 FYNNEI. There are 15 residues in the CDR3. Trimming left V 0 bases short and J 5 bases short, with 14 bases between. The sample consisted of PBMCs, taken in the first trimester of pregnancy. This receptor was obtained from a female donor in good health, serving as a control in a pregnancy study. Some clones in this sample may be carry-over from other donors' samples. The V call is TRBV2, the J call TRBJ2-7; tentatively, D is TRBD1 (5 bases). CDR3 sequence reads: CASSEARWQGNEQYF. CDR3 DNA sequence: TGTGCCAGCAGTGAAGCTAGATGGCAGGGAAACGAGCAGTACTTC.